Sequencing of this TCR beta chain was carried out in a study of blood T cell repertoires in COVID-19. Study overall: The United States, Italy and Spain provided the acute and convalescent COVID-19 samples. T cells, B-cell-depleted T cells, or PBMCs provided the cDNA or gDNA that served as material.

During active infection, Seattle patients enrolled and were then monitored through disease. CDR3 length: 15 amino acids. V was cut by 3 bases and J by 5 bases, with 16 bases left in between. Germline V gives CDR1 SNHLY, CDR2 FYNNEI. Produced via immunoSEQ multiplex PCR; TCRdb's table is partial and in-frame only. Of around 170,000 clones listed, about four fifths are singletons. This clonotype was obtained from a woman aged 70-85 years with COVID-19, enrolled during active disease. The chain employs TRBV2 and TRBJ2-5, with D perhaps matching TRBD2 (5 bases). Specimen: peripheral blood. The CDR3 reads CASSEHDGPGETQYF. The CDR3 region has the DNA TGTGCCAGCAGTGAGCATGACGGACCGGGGGAGACCCAGTACTTC.